This T cell receptor beta chain was identified during a study of shared clonotypes between healthy human individuals. Study overall: Each donor contributed plates that comprised three CD4 naive, three CD4 memory, two CD8 naive and one CD8 memory.

As to this clone: Its specificity is unknown. Additional DNA sequences in this sample encode the identical CDR3.

Study-level points and caveats: Enrolling few donors narrowed the genetic and exposure-history diversity that was represented.

With 0 bases removed from V and 7 bases from J, the gap between germline ends came to 4 bases. The CDR3 consists of 12 residues. From germline, CDR1 is LNHNV and CDR2 YYDKDF (reference sequence). Clones were read by immunoSEQ multiplex PCR, and TCRdb kept only the in-frame ones, dropping some. The table records roughly 2,300,000 clones, 92% of them present only once. The sample was naive CD4+ T cells from PBMCs. Subset reported: CD45RA+ positively selected. The TCR was taken from a man aged 18 to 29 in good health. Some clones in this sample may be carry-over from other donors' samples. This chain connects TRBV15 to TRBJ1-5; D ambiguous. The CDR3: CATSRDGQPQHF. DNA of the CDR3: TGTGCCACCAGCAGAGATGGCCAGCCCCAGCATTTT.